Given below is one T cell receptor beta chain in context. This record belongs to a study of blood T cell repertoires in COVID-19. The wider study: Spain, Italy and the United States supplied samples that represented acute and convalescent COVID-19. From T cells, B-cell-depleted T cells, or PBMCs came the material, which was cDNA or gDNA.

As handled by the study authors: The assay estimated nucleated cells by amplifying reference gene primers. Here immunoSEQ multiplex PCR was the method, and the copy in TCRdb shows in-frame clones only, minus some. V, J and clone size are those of that table, while D and trimming were read from the DNA. Of about 25,000 clones listed, 80% to 90% are singletons. This CDR3 spans 14 amino acids. Germline V lookup: CDR1 LNHDA, CDR2 SQIVND (reference sequence). With 4 bases clipped from V and 1 base from J, the junction kept 4 bases outside the gene matches. Sequenced input: peripheral blood. This TCR came from a human donor in a cohort sampled during active COVID-19. The chain uses TRBV19 and TRBJ2-7; 7 bases line up with TRBD1. CDR3 in DNA: TGTGCCAGTAGTAAGGGGGCAGGGTCCTACGAGCAGTACTTC. Residues: CASSKGAGSYEQYF.